This T cell receptor (beta chain) was recorded in a study of CD8+CD57+ T cells in acquired aplastic anemia. Germline V gives CDR1 MNHEY, CDR2 SVGAGI. The CDR3 has 16 residues. V was trimmed by 5 bases and J by 0 bases, leaving 11 bases between them. Flow cytometry had shown expanded CD8+CD57+ cells in the patients chosen for sequencing. Patients uniformly had severe acquired aplastic anemia. TCR beta VDJ combinations and CDR3 sequences were profiled from genomic DNA. TCRdb ran MiXCR on the reads and lists one entry per CDR3 protein. The data show roughly 240,000 distinct CDR3 sequences, more than 40% seen once.

Sequenced input: sorted CD4+, CD8+, or CD8+CD57+ T cells (not recorded which) from PBMCs. The chain links TRBV6-5 to TRBJ2-6; D could derive from TRBD1 or TRBD2 (5 bases each). This sequence originates from a human donor with aplastic anemia. CDR3 coding DNA: TGTGCCAGCAGTGAACTTGGGGGCTCTGGGGCCAACGTCCTGACTTTC. Translated: CASSELGGSGANVLTF.